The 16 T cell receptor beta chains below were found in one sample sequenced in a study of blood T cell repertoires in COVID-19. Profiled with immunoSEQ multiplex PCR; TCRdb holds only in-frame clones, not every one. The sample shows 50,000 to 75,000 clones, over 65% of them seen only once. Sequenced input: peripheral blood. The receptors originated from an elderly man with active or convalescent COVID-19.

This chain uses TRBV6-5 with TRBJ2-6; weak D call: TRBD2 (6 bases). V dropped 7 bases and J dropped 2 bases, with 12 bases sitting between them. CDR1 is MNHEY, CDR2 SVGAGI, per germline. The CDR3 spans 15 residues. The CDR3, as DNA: TGTGCCAGCACCCCGGAGGGGACTGGGGCCAACGTCCTGACTTTC. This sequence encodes CASTPEGTGANVLTF.

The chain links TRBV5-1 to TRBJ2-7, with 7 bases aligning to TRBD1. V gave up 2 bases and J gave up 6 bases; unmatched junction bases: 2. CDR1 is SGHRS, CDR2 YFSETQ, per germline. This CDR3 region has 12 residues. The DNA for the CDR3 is TGCGCCAGCAGCTTCAACAGGGGCGAGCAGTACTTC. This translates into CASSFNRGEQYF.

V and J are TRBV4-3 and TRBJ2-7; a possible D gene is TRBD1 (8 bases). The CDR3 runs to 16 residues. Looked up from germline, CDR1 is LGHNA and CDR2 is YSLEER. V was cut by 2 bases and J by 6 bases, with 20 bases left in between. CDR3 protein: CASSQFSDTGGGEQYF. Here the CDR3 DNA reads TGCGCCAGCAGCCAATTTTCGGATACAGGGGGGGGCGAGCAGTACTTC.

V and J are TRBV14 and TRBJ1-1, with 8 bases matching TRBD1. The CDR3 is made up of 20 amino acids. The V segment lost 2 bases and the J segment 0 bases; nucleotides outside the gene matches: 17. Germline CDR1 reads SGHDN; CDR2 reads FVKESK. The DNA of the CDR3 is TGTGCCAGCAGCCAAACCGTTAGGACAGGGAGGCAAGTAGTGAACACTGAAGCTTTCTTT. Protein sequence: CASSQTVRTGRQVVNTEAFF. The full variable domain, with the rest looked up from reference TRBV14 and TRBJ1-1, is EAGVTQFPSHSVIEKGQTVTLRCDPISGHDNLYWYRRVMGKEIKFLLHFVKESKQDESGMPNNRFLAERTGGTYSTLKVQPAELEDSGVYFCASSQTVRTGRQVVNTEAFFGQGTRLTVV.

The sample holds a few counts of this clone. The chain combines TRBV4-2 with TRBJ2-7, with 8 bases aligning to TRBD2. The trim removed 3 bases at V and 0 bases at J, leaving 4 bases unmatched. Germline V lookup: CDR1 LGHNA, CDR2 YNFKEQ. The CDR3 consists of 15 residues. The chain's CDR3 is CASSQGRGDSYEQYF. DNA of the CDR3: TGTGCCAGCAGCCAGGGGCGGGGGGACTCCTACGAGCAGTACTTC.

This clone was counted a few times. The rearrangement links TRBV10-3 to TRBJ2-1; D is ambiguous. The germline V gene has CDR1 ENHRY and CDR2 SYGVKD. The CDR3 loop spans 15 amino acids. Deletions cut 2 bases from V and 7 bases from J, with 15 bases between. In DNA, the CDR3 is TGTGCCATCAGTGAGATTCACGTATCGGGTAATGAGCAGTTCTTC. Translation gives CAISEIHVSGNEQFF.

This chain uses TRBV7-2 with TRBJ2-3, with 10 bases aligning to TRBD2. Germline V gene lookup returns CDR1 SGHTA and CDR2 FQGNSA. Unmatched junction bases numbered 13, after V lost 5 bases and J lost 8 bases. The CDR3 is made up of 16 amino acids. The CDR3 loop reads CASSPQGLAIPSTQYF. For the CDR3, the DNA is TGTGCCAGCAGCCCCCAGGGACTAGCGATCCCAAGTACGCAGTATTTT.

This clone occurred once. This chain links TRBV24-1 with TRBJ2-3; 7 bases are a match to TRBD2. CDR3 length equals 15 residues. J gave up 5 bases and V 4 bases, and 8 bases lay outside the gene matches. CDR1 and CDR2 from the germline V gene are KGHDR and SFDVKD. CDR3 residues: CATSEAGDVVDTQYF. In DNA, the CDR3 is TGTGCCACCAGTGAGGCGGGAGACGTAGTAGATACGCAGTATTTT.

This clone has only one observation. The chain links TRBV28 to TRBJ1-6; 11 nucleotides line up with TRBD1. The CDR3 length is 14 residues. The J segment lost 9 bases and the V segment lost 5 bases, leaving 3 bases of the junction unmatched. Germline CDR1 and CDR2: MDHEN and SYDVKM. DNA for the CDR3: TGTGCCAGCAGTCGAGGGACAGGGGGTTCACCCCTCCACTTT. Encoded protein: CASSRGTGGSPLHF.

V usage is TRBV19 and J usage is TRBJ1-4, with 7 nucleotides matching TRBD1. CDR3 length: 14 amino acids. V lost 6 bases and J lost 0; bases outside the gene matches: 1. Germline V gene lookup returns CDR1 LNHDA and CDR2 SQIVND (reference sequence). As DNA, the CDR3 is TGTGCCAGTAGCACAGGGGCAACTAATGAAAAACTGTTTTTT. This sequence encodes CASSTGATNEKLFF.

The CDR3 nucleotides read TGTGCCAGCAGTTTAACAGGCGGCTCACCCCTCCACTTT. It is translated as CASSLTGGSPLHF. This chain joins TRBV6-5 and TRBJ1-6; D is possibly TRBD1 (5 bases). The V end lost 4 bases, the J end lost 10 bases, and 11 bases lay between the germline ends. CDR1 and CDR2 (germline): MNHEY, SVGAGI. This CDR3 has 13 amino acids.

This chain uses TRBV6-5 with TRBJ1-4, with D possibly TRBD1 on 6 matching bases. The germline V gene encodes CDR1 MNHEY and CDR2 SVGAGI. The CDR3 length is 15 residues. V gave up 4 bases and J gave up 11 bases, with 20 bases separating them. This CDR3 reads CASSSSDNGRGKLFF. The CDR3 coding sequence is TGTGCCAGCAGTTCGTCTGATAACGGGAGGGGGAAACTGTTTTTT.

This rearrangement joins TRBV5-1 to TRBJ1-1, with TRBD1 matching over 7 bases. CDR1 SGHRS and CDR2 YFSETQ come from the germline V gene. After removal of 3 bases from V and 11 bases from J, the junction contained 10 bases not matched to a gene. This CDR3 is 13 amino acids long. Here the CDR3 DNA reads TGCGCCAGCAGCTGGGGGACAGCCCAACGGGCTTTCTTT. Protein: CASSWGTAQRAFF. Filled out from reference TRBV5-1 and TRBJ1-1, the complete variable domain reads KAGVTQTPRYLIKTRGQQVTLSCSPISGHRSVSWYQQTPGQGLQFLFEYFSETQRNKGNFPGRFSGRQFSNSRSEMNVSTLELGDSALYLCASSWGTAQRAFFGQGTRLTVV.

The CDR3 spells CASSSTVSYEQYF. CDR3 nucleotides: TGTGCCAGCAGCTCAACAGTTTCCTACGAGCAGTACTTC. The genes are TRBV5-4 and TRBJ2-7; no clear D. V dropped 3 bases and J dropped 1 base, with 8 bases sitting between them. Germline lookup yields CDR1 SGHNT and CDR2 YYREEE (reference sequence). The CDR3 is 13 amino acids.

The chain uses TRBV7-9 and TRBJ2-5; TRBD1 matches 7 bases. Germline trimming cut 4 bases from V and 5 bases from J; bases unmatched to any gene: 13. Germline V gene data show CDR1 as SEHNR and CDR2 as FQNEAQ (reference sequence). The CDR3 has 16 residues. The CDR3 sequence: CASSSPPGQAGETQYF. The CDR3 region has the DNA TGTGCCAGCAGCTCGCCCCCTGGACAGGCCGGCGAGACCCAGTACTTC. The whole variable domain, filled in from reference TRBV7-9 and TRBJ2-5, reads DTGVSQNPRHKITKRGQNVTFRCDPISEHNRLYWYRQTLGQGPEFLTYFQNEAQLEKSRLLSDRFSAERPKGSFSTLEIQRTEQGDSAMYLCASSSPPGQAGETQYFGPGTRLLVL.

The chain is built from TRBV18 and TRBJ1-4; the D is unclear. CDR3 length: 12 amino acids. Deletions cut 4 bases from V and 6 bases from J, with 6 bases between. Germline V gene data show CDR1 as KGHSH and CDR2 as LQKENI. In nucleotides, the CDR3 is TGTGCCAGCTCACTAGAGGATGAAAAACTGTTTTTT. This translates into CASSLEDEKLFF. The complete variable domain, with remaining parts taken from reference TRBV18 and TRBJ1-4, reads NAGVMQNPRHLVRRRGQEARLRCSPMKGHSHVYWYRQLPEEGLKFMVYLQKENIIDESGMPKERFSAEFPKEGPSILRIQQVVRGDSAAYFCASSLEDEKLFFGSGTQLSVL.